These 22 T cell receptor beta chains were all obtained from the same sample, sequenced in a study of T cell responses to AZD1222 COVID-19 vaccine (dated by TCRdb to the early 2020s). The library came from the immunoSEQ multiplex PCR assay. TCRdb re-hosts the immuneACCESS table, in-frame sequences only. Its copies lack some clones; in the studies checked, an unresolved V gene accounts for under half of them, and the cause for the rest is not known. The sample records 72,000 or so clones, roughly 90% of which are singletons. The ten most abundant clones make up about 4.3% of the sample. The sample's time point label is to be understood as: baseline before first vaccination. The specimen comprised peripheral blood, sampled on day 0 of AZD1222 vaccination. Source of these receptors: an adult in good health.

This clone appeared a single time. This sequence joins TRBV20-1 and TRBJ1-5; 10 positions match TRBD1. The CDR3 contains 19 residues. CDR1 DFQATT and CDR2 SNEGSKA come from the germline V gene (reference sequence). Trimming removed 3 bases from V and 0 bases from J; junction bases left unmatched: 14. CDR3 protein: CSASYAGTGDLHSNQPQHF. The DNA of the CDR3 is TGCAGTGCTAGTTATGCCGGGACAGGGGACTTACATAGCAATCAGCCCCAGCATTTT.

The chain joins TRBV18 to TRBJ1-4; D remains unclear. Trimming pared 5 bases from V and 8 bases from J, leaving 12 bases between. Germline V gives CDR1 KGHSH, CDR2 LQKENI. The CDR3 is 13 amino acids. The CDR3: CASSRNREEKLFF. DNA of the CDR3: TGTGCCAGCTCAAGAAACCGGGAGGAAAAACTGTTTTTT.

The chain has TRBV7-9 and TRBJ2-2; no reliable D call. Trimming removed 6 bases at V and 0 bases at J, with 14 bases between. This CDR3 region has 16 residues. CDR1 and CDR2 from the germline V gene are SEHNR and FQNEAQ (reference sequence). The CDR3 coding sequence is TGTGCCAGCAGAGGTCTGCGGCGACCGAACACCGGGGAGCTGTTTTTT. The encoded protein is CASRGLRRPNTGELFF.

The V gene is TRBV6-2 or TRBV6-3, the J gene TRBJ1-1, with TRBD1 matching over 10 bases. CDR1 and CDR2 (germline): MNHEY, SVGEGT. This CDR3 has 16 residues. Trimming at V came to 4 bases and at J to 1 base, leaving 6 bases not matched to a gene. The CDR3 region has the DNA TGTGCCAGCAGTTCTCCGAGACAGGGGGCGAACACTGAAGCTTTCTTT. This encodes CASSSPRQGANTEAFF.

The chain has TRBV5-1 and TRBJ1-1; D possibly corresponds to TRBD1 (6 bases). In germline, CDR1 is SGHRS, CDR2 YFSETQ. Trimming removed 4 bases from V and 0 bases from J, with 16 bases in between. This CDR3 region has 16 residues. For the CDR3, the DNA is TGCGCCAGCAGCCTAGGGACACCCTTTATGAACACTGAAGCTTTCTTT. This sequence encodes CASSLGTPFMNTEAFF.

This rearrangement joins TRBV24-1 to TRBJ1-5; D not certain. Per the germline V gene, CDR1 is KGHDR and CDR2 is SFDVKD. CDR3 length: 14 residues. The germline V and J ends were trimmed by 5 bases and 3 bases, with 10 bases remaining between them. In DNA form, the CDR3 reads TGTGCCACCAGTGGGGCATTATCCAATCAGCCCCAGCATTTT. It codes for CATSGALSNQPQHF.

The genes are TRBV19 and TRBJ1-3; a possible D gene is TRBD1 (6 bases). This CDR3 has 15 amino acids. Looked up from germline, CDR1 is LNHDA and CDR2 is SQIVND (reference sequence). V lost 6 bases and J 1 base, leaving 13 bases between the germline ends. This CDR3 reads CASSTTGQSGNTIYF. In nucleotides, the CDR3 is TGTGCCAGTAGCACCACAGGGCAGTCTGGAAACACCATATATTTT.

The count of this clone is one. The gene calls are TRBV30 and TRBJ1-3; D is unresolved. The CDR3 runs 15 residues. Per the germline V gene, CDR1 is GTSNPN and CDR2 is SVGIG (reference sequence). The germline V and J ends were trimmed by 2 bases and 8 bases, with 19 bases remaining between them. The CDR3 spells CAWSPTQAGPYTIYF. CDR3 DNA sequence: TGTGCCTGGAGTCCGACGCAAGCTGGACCCTACACCATATATTTT.

V is TRBV10-3 and J is TRBJ1-2; 7 positions match TRBD1. V was clipped by 0 bases and J by 3 bases; unmatched bases: 10. Germline CDR1 ENHRY, CDR2 SYGVKD. This CDR3 contains 17 residues. CDR3 sequence reads: CAISESSKGATDYGYTF. The CDR3 DNA reads TGTGCCATCAGTGAGTCGAGTAAGGGGGCGACTGACTATGGCTACACCTTC.

This clone was recorded only once. The chain uses TRBV11-3 and TRBJ1-1; D might be TRBD1 (5 bases). The CDR3 is 14 residues long. Germline V lookup: CDR1 SGHNT, CDR2 YENEEA. V was pared by 4 bases and J by 1 base, with 10 bases between. The DNA of the CDR3 is TGTGCCAGCAGCTCAGGGACGGGGAACACTGAAGCTTTCTTT. Its protein is CASSSGTGNTEAFF.

V gene TRBV7-3 combines with J gene TRBJ1-1; no reliable D call. This CDR3 is 13 amino acids long. CDR1 is SGHTA, CDR2 FQGTGA, per germline. The V end lost 3 bases, the J end lost 0 bases, and 5 bases lay between the germline ends. The CDR3 DNA follows: TGTGCCAGCAGCTTGGAGGTGAACACTGAAGCTTTCTTT. Protein sequence: CASSLEVNTEAFF.

The chain carries TRBV5-5 and TRBJ1-2; TRBD1 agrees at 9 bases. V shed 1 base and J 3 bases; nucleotides not matched to a gene: 1. CDR3 length: 14 amino acids. Germline V CDR1 and CDR2: SGHKS, YYEKEE (reference sequence). This chain's CDR3 is CASSLWTGDYGYTF. The CDR3 coding sequence is TGTGCCAGCAGCTTGTGGACAGGGGACTATGGCTACACCTTC.

The chain carries TRBV27 and TRBJ1-4, with D unclear. Germline CDR1 MNHEY, CDR2 SMNVEV (reference sequence). V shed 1 base and J shed 4 bases, with 7 bases lying between them. The length of the CDR3 is 14 residues. CDR3 DNA sequence: TGTGCCAGCAGTTTATGGGGAGATAATGAAAAACTGTTTTTT. Its translation is CASSLWGDNEKLFF.

This clone was counted a few times. V is TRBV7-8 and J is TRBJ1-1, with D tentatively TRBD1 (5 bases). V dropped 5 bases and J dropped 2 bases, with 12 bases sitting between them. This CDR3 spans 14 amino acids. Germline V lookup: CDR1 SGHVS, CDR2 FQNEAQ. CDR3 DNA: TGTGCCAGCAGCCCCCCGGGGGGAAACACTGAAGCTTTCTTT. Residues: CASSPPGGNTEAFF.

The J gene is TRBJ1-5, the V gene TRBV6-5, with 9 nucleotides matching TRBD1. Trimming at V came to 6 bases and at J to 5 bases, leaving 2 bases not matched to a gene. CDR1 MNHEY and CDR2 SVGAGI come from the germline V gene. The CDR3 has 13 amino acids. In DNA, the CDR3 is TGTGCCAGCAGGGGACAGGGTGATCAGCCCCAGCATTTT. It codes for CASRGQGDQPQHF.

J is TRBJ1-2 and V is TRBV29-1; 9 nucleotides align to TRBD1. The CDR3 is made up of 13 amino acids. CDR1 SQVTM and CDR2 ANQGSEA come from the germline V gene. The trim removed 3 bases at V and 4 bases at J, leaving 3 bases unmatched. The CDR3 region has the DNA TGCAGCGTTGACGTGGGACAGGGCTATGGCTACACCTTC. Its protein product is CSVDVGQGYGYTF.

The rearrangement uses TRBV4-3 and TRBJ1-1; the D is unclear. CDR3 length: 15 residues. With 3 bases removed from V and 6 bases from J, the gap between germline ends came to 17 bases. Germline CDR1 and CDR2: LGHNA and YSLEER. The CDR3 sequence: CASSHLGAGSPEAFF. For the CDR3, the DNA is TGCGCCAGCAGCCATCTCGGTGCGGGTAGTCCTGAAGCTTTCTTT.

The CDR3 region is CASSPRNLAKNIQYF. The CDR3 coding sequence is TGTGCCAGCAGCCCGCGGAATCTAGCCAAAAACATTCAGTACTTC. This sequence joins TRBV7-2 and TRBJ2-4, with D unclear. CDR3 length: 15 residues. The V end lost 5 bases, the J end lost 0 bases, and 11 bases lay between the germline ends. Germline V gene lookup returns CDR1 SGHTA and CDR2 FQGNSA.

This clone was recorded only once. V and J are TRBV18 and TRBJ1-1; D is unresolved. The CDR3 consists of 11 residues. Trimming left V 3 bases short and J 10 bases short, with 9 bases between. Germline CDR1 and CDR2: KGHSH and LQKENI. The DNA for the CDR3 is TGTGCCAGCTCACCTAGTGGAGGAGCTTTCTTT. Translated: CASSPSGGAFF.

The gene calls are TRBV5-8 and TRBJ1-6; 8 positions match TRBD1. The CDR3 has 18 residues. Germline CDR1 is SGHTS and CDR2 is YDEGEE. The V segment lost 4 bases and the J segment 5 bases; nucleotides outside the gene matches: 14. CDR3: CASSPKDQGAINNSPLHF. The DNA for the CDR3 is TGTGCCAGCAGCCCCAAAGATCAGGGGGCGATTAATAATTCACCCCTCCACTTT.

For this clone: The junction departs from germline at one end; a sequencing error may be responsible. V is TRBV5-1 and J is TRBJ2-5; 10 bases match TRBD2. CDR1 and CDR2 (germline): SGHRS, YFSETQ. The CDR3 length is 15 residues. The CDR3 spells CASSLGLSGGLRLDF. Written as DNA, the CDR3 is TGCGCCAGCAGCTTGGGTCTTAGCGGGGGGCTCAGGCTGGACTTC.

The chain recombines TRBV11-3 with TRBJ2-7; TRBD2 matches 11 bases. V lost 4 bases and J lost 3; bases outside the gene matches: 8. The CDR3 has 16 amino acids. CDR1 is SGHNT and CDR2 is YENEEA in the germline V gene. In DNA form, the CDR3 reads TGTGCCAGCAGCTCCCGACTAGCGGGGAGATTCTACGAGCAGTACTTC. Its protein product is CASSSRLAGRFYEQYF.